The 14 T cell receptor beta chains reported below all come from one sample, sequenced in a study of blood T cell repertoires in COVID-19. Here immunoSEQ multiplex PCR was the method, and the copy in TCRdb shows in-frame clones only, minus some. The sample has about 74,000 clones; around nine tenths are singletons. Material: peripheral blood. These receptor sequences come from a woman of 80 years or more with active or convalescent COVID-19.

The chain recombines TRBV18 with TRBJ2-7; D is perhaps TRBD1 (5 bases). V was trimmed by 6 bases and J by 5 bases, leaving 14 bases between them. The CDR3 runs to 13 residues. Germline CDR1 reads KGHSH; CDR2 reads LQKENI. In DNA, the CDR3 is TGTGCCAGCTCTCAAAAACAGGCGAACGAGCAGTACTTC. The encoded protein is CASSQKQANEQYF.

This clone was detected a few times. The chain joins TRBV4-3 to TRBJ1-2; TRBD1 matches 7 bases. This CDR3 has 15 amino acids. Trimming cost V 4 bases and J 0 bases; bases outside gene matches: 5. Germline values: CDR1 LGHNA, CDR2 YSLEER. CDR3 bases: TGCGCCAGCAGCCGGACAGGTCTAGCTAACTATGGCTACACCTTC. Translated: CASSRTGLANYGYTF.

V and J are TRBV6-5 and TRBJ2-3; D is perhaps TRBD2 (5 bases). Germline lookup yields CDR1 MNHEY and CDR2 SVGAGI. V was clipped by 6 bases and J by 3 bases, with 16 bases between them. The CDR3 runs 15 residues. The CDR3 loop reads CASSQLGVRTDTQYF. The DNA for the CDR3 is TGTGCCAGCAGCCAACTGGGAGTTAGAACAGATACGCAGTATTTT.

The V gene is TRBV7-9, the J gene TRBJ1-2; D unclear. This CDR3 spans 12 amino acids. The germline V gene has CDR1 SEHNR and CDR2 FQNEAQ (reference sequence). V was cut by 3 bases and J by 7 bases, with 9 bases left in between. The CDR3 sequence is CASSFIPRGYTF. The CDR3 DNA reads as TGTGCCAGCAGCTTTATCCCGCGTGGCTACACCTTC.

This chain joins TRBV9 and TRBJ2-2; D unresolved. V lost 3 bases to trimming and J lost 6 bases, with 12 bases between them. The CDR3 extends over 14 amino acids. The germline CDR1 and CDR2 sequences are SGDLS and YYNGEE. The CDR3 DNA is TGTGCCAGCAGCGATTATACCCGGGCCGGGGAGCTGTTTTTT. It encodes CASSDYTRAGELFF.

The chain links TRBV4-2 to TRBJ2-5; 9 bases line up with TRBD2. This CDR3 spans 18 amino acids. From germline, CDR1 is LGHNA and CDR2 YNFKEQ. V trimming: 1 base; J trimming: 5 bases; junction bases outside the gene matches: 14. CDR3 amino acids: CASSQGGGAGGPWETQYF. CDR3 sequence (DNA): TGTGCCAGCAGCCAAGGGGGCGGGGCGGGAGGGCCGTGGGAGACCCAGTACTTC.

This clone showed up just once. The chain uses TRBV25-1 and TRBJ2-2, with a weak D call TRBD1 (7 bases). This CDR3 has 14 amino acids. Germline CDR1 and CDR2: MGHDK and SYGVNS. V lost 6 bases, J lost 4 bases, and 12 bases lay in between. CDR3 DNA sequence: TGTGCCAGCAGAAGACAGGGAGGCACCGGGGAGCTGTTTTTT. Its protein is CASRRQGGTGELFF.

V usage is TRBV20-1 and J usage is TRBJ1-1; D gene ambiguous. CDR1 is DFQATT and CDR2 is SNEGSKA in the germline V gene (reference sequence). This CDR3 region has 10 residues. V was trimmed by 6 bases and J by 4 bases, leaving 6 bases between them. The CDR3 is CSARLTEAFF. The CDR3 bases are TGCAGTGCGAGGCTCACTGAAGCTTTCTTT.

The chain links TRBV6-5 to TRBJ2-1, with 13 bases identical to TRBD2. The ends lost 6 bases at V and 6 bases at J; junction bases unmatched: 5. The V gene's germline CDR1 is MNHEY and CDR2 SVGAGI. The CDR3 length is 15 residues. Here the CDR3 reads CASSLGTSGANEQFF. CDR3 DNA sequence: TGTGCCAGCAGCCTTGGGACTAGCGGGGCCAATGAGCAGTTCTTC.

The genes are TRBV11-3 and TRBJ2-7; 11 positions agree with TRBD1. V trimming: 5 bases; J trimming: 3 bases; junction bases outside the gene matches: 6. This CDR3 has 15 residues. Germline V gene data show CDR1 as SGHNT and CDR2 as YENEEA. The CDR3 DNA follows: TGTGCCAGCAGCGCATCGGGGACAGGGGGCTACGAGCAGTACTTC. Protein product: CASSASGTGGYEQYF.

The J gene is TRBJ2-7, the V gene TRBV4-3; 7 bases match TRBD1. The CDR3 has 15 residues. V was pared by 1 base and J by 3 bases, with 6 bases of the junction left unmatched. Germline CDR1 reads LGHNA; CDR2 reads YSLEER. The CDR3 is CASSQVTGALYEQYF. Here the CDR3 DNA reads TGCGCCAGCAGCCAAGTAACAGGGGCACTCTACGAGCAGTACTTC.

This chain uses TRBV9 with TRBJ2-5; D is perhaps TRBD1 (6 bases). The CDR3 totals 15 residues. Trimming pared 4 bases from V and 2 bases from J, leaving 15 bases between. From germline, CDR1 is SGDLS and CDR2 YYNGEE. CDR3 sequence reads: CASSPGVGQQETQYF. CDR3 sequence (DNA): TGTGCCAGCAGCCCAGGGGTGGGACAACAAGAGACCCAGTACTTC.

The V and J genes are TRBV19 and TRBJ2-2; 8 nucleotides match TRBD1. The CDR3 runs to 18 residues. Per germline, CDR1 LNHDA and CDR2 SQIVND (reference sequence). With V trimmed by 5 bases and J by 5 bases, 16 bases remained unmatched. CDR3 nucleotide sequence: TGTGCCAGTAGTCGTCAACAGGGGGGAGTTGTTGATACCGGGGAGCTGTTTTTT. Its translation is CASSRQQGGVVDTGELFF.

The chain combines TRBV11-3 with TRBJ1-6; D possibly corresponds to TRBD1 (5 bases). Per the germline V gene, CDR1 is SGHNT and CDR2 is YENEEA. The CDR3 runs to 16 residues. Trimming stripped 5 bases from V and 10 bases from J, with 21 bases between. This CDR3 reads CASSATLVGGDSPLHF. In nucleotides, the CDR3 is TGTGCCAGCAGCGCCACGTTAGTGGGGGGGGACTCACCCCTCCACTTT.